The text below deals with one T cell receptor (beta chain). The source of the sample is a study of shared clonotypes between healthy human individuals. Overall study context: For every donor, three CD4 naive, three CD4 memory, two CD8 naive and one CD8 memory plates were used.

The protocol was immunoSEQ multiplex PCR, while the TCRdb copy is restricted to in-frame clones and leaves out a portion. The data show about 2.3 million clones, around 90% seen once. Sequenced material: naive CD4+ T cells from PBMCs. Specified subset: CD45RA+ positively selected. The TCR comes from a man aged 18 to 30 in good health. Some clones in this sample may be carry-over from other donors' samples.

CDR3 in DNA: TGCGCCAGCAGCTGGGGACTAGCGGGAGAGGGCACAGATACGCAGTATTTT. Its translation is CASSWGLAGEGTDTQYF. V gene TRBV5-1 combines with J gene TRBJ2-3, with TRBD2 matching 14 bases. Germline V gives CDR1 SGHRS, CDR2 YFSETQ. Germline trimming cut 3 bases from V and 1 base from J; bases unmatched to any gene: 4. The CDR3 totals 17 residues.